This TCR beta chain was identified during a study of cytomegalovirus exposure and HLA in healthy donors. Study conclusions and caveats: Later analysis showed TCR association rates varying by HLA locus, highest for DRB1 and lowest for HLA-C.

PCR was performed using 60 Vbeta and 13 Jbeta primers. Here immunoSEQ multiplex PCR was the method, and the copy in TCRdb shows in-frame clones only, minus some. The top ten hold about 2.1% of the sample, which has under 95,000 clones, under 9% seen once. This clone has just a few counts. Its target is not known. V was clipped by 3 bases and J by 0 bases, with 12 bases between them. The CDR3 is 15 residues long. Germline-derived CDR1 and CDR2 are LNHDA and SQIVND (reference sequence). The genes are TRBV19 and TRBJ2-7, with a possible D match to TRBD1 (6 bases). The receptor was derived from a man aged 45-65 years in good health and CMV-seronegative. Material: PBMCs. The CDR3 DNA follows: TGTGCCAGTAGTATGGGGGCCTCGGCCTCCTACGAGCAGTACTTC. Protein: CASSMGASASYEQYF.